These T cell receptor beta chains were read from a single sample in a study of identical twins. MiXCR, run by TCRdb on the 5' RACE reads, gives a single entry per CDR3 protein. The sample has 1.5 million to 2 million distinct CDR3 sequences, around 33% seen once. Specimen: cord blood. These receptors were obtained from a newborn girl in good health. CDR3s include the opening cysteine and the closing phenylalanine or tryptophan. A D gene is named only where the DNA matches it firmly. Part of the rows lack a size; the others show once, few, many or a class for expanded clones.

d_call	v_call	clone_size	j_call	cdr3_aa	cdr3_nt
TRBD2	TRBV4-1	.	TRBJ2-2	CASSQPTSRRDGELFF	TGCGCCAGCAGCCAACCGACTAGCAGGAGGGACGGGGAGCTGTTTTTT
.	TRBV12-3/TRBV12-4	few	TRBJ2-1	CASSFRRGGYNEQFF	TGTGCCAGCAGTTTTCGCCGGGGTGGGTACAATGAGCAGTTCTTC
.	TRBV19	.	TRBJ1-1	CASSTLQDWNTEAFF	TGTGCCAGTAGTACCCTACAGGACTGGAACACTGAAGCTTTCTTT
TRBD1	TRBV5-1	many	TRBJ2-7	CASSLTTGGLYEQYF	TGCGCCAGCAGCTTGACGACAGGGGGCCTATACGAGCAGTACTTC
.	TRBV20-1	.	TRBJ2-7	CSARADTYEQYF	TGCAGTGCTAGAGCAGACACCTACGAGCAGTACTTC
.	TRBV3-1	.	TRBJ1-2	CASSQAWTTNYGYTF	TGTGCCAGCAGCCAAGCATGGACAACTAACTATGGCTACACCTTC
.	TRBV27	few	TRBJ2-7	CASSLAGAVGYEQYF	TGTGCCAGCAGTTTAGCTGGGGCCGTTGGCTACGAGCAGTACTTC
.	TRBV2	few	TRBJ1-6	CASNSLHYNSPLHF	TGTGCCAGCAATTCCTTGCACTATAATTCACCCCTCCACTTT
.	TRBV25-1	few	TRBJ2-4	CASSEGWGDIQYF	TGTGCCAGCAGTGAAGGATGGGGGGACATTCAGTACTTC
.	TRBV28	few	TRBJ2-3	CASSLYGFTDTQYF	TGTGCCAGCAGTTTATACGGATTCACAGATACGCAGTATTTT
.	TRBV11-2	many	TRBJ2-3	CASSLEPADTQYF	TGTGCCAGCAGCTTAGAACCAGCAGATACGCAGTATTTT
TRBD2	TRBV6-1	.	TRBJ2-1	CASNQFVGGRALFF	TGTGCCAGCAACCAGTTTGTGGGCGGGAGGGCCCTGTTCTTC
.	TRBV15	.	TRBJ2-5	CATTSTKTGGKETQYF	TGTGCCACCACGAGCACGAAAACTGGCGGGAAAGAGACCCAGTACTTC
.	TRBV5-1	.	TRBJ1-4	CASSLRGWREKLFF	TGCGCCAGCAGCTTACGTGGGTGGCGGGAAAAACTGTTTTTT
.	TRBV20-1	.	TRBJ2-1	CSARDFGGGLAGFRNEQFF	TGCAGTGCTAGAGATTTTGGCGGAGGGCTCGCGGGGTTTCGCAATGAGCAGTTCTTC
TRBD1	TRBV20-1	.	TRBJ1-5	CSVLLGTDFYNQPQHF	TGCAGTGTCCTCTTAGGGACAGATTTTTACAATCAGCCCCAGCATTTT
.	TRBV2	once	TRBJ1-4	CASSSRGVGNEKLFF	TGTGCCAGCAGCTCCCGGGGCGTTGGTAATGAAAAACTGTTTTTT
.	TRBV10-3	.	TRBJ1-5	CAISERGGPQHF	TGTGCCATCAGTGAGAGAGGCGGGCCCCAGCATTTT
TRBD1	TRBV29-1	.	TRBJ1-4	CSVSTGERTEKLFF	TGCAGCGTGTCAACAGGGGAGAGGACTGAAAAACTGTTTTTT
.	TRBV18	.	TRBJ2-7	CASSPILGLGDEQYF	TGTGCCAGCTCACCTATATTGGGATTAGGGGACGAGCAGTACTTC
.	TRBV18	.	TRBJ2-7	CASSPILAGKDGYEQYF	TGTGCCAGCTCACCCATCTTAGCCGGGAAGGATGGCTACGAGCAGTACTTC
TRBD2	TRBV7-2	few	TRBJ2-3	CASSLTSGGVADTQYF	TGTGCCAGCAGCTTAACTAGCGGGGGGGTTGCAGATACGCAGTATTTT
TRBD1	TRBV27	.	TRBJ2-4	CASSLGRGHEQCF	TGTGCCAGCAGTTTGGGCAGGGGGCACGAGCAGTGCTTC
.	TRBV5-4	.	TRBJ2-3	CASSLGKTSTDTQYF	TGTGCCAGCAGCTTGGGGAAAACCAGCACAGATACGCAGTATTTT
.	TRBV6-1	.	TRBJ2-7	CASRKEGWWYEQYF	TGTGCCAGTAGAAAGGAGGGCTGGTGGTACGAGCAGTACTTC
.	TRBV20-1	.	TRBJ2-7	CSAVSGGIENEQYF	TGCAGTGCCGTAAGCGGCGGGATAGAAAACGAGCAGTACTTC
.	TRBV6-2/TRBV6-3	.	TRBJ2-4	CASSYSKGRNIQYF	TGTGCCAGCAGTTACTCGAAGGGGAGGAACATTCAGTACTTC
TRBD2	TRBV4-2	many	TRBJ2-7	CASSQGKTSGNIYEQYF	TGTGCCAGCAGCCAAGGAAAAACTAGCGGGAACATCTACGAGCAGTACTTC
.	TRBV5-6	few	TRBJ2-7	CASNTQGPYEQYF	TGTGCCAGCAACACTCAGGGACCCTACGAGCAGTACTTC
.	TRBV10-3	.	TRBJ2-5	CALNQGLQETQYF	TGTGCCCTCAACCAGGGCCTACAAGAGACCCAGTACTTC
TRBD1	TRBV28	.	TRBJ1-2	CASSQTGWNHGYTF	TGTGCCAGCAGTCAGACAGGGTGGAACCATGGCTACACCTTC
.	TRBV10-3	few	TRBJ2-1	CAISAPGPNNEQFF	TGTGCCATCAGCGCGCCCGGGCCCAACAATGAGCAGTTCTTC
TRBD2	TRBV4-2	.	TRBJ2-1	CASSQDVAGGYNEQFF	TGTGCCAGCAGCCAAGATGTGGCGGGGGGGTACAATGAGCAGTTCTTC
TRBD2	TRBV27	.	TRBJ2-1	CASSPRTSGRTEQFF	TGTGCCAGCAGTCCCCGGACTAGCGGGAGGACTGAGCAGTTCTTC
.	TRBV3-1	.	TRBJ1-4	CASSLTGTGNDKLFF	TGTGCCAGCAGCCTCACCGGGACGGGGAATGACAAACTGTTTTTT
.	TRBV29-1	.	TRBJ1-1	CSVAVLLYTEAFF	TGCAGCGTTGCCGTCCTTCTGTACACTGAAGCTTTCTTT
TRBD2	TRBV29-1	few	TRBJ2-1	CSVEISWGGEQFF	TGCAGCGTTGAGATCTCCTGGGGGGGTGAGCAGTTCTTC
TRBD1	TRBV4-1	.	TRBJ2-7	CASSQGDRGTYEQYF	TGCGCCAGCAGCCAAGGGGACAGGGGTACCTACGAGCAGTACTTC
.	TRBV5-1	.	TRBJ1-1	CASSLEGRSGTEAFF	TGCGCCAGCAGCTTGGAGGGGCGGTCGGGCACTGAAGCTTTCTTT
.	TRBV20-1	few	TRBJ2-1	CSARKLAGEQFF	TGCAGTGCTAGGAAACTAGCAGGTGAGCAGTTCTTC
TRBD1	TRBV5-1	.	TRBJ2-3	CASSSARQGGADTQYF	TGCGCCAGCAGCTCCGCACGACAGGGGGGCGCAGATACGCAGTATTTT
TRBD1	TRBV4-2	.	TRBJ2-1	CASSRRQGENNEQFF	TGTGCCAGCAGCCGCCGACAGGGGGAAAACAATGAGCAGTTCTTC
TRBD2	TRBV11-2	.	TRBJ2-5	CASSSPPRSGRETQYF	TGTGCCAGCAGCTCTCCACCCCGTAGCGGGCGTGAGACCCAGTACTTC